A single sample is the source of the 29 T cell receptor beta chains below, sequenced in a study of blood T cell repertoires in COVID-19 (dated by TCRdb to 2020 to 2022). Library creation used the immunoSEQ multiplex PCR assay. What TCRdb holds here is the immuneACCESS table cut down to in-frame rearrangements. Part of the clones is not present; checked against another copy, under half of the missing clones reflect an unresolved V gene, and the others are unexplained. The sample table shows 100,000 to 120,000 clones, and 85% to 90% are seen once. The top ten hold 4.1% of the sample. Sequencing used peripheral blood. The receptors derive from a middle-aged man with acute or convalescent COVID-19.

The CDR3 sequence: CASSLGRGLAGGRHEQFF. The CDR3 nucleotides are TGCGCCAGCAGTCTCGGAAGGGGACTAGCGGGGGGGCGGCATGAGCAGTTCTTC. The rearrangement links TRBV5-1 to TRBJ2-1; 16 nucleotides align to TRBD2. There are 18 residues in the CDR3. V lost 5 bases to trimming and J lost 8 bases; unmatched junction nucleotides: 13. The germline gives CDR1 SGHRS, CDR2 YFSETQ. The variable domain in full, with the rest retrieved from reference TRBV5-1 and TRBJ2-1, is KAGVTQTPRYLIKTRGQQVTLSCSPISGHRSVSWYQQTPGQGLQFLFEYFSETQRNKGNFPGRFSGRQFSNSRSEMNVSTLELGDSALYLCASSLGRGLAGGRHEQFFGPGTRLTVL.

This chain uses TRBV7-3 with TRBJ2-5, with 12 bases fitting TRBD1. The germline gives CDR1 SGHTA, CDR2 FQGTGA. The CDR3 spans 16 residues. Trimming at V came to 0 bases and at J to 5 bases, leaving 4 bases not matched to a gene. CDR3 coding DNA: TGTGCCAGCAGCTTAACTGGGACAGGGGGCTGGGAGACCCAGTACTTC. Its translation is CASSLTGTGGWETQYF. Filled out from reference TRBV7-3 and TRBJ2-5, the complete variable domain reads GAGVSQTPSNKVTEKGKYVELRCDPISGHTALYWYRQSLGQGPEFLIYFQGTGAADDSGLPNDRFFAVRPEGSVSTLKIQRTERGDSAVYLCASSLTGTGGWETQYFGPGTRLLVL.

This rearrangement joins TRBV28 to TRBJ1-2; D is perhaps TRBD1 (6 bases). CDR3 length: 13 amino acids. V was pared by 1 base and J by 8 bases, with 11 bases between. Germline values: CDR1 MDHEN, CDR2 SYDVKM. This CDR3 is CASSLLGAQGYTF. CDR3 nucleotides: TGTGCCAGCAGTTTATTGGGGGCACAAGGCTACACCTTC.

The rearrangement uses TRBV6-5 and TRBJ1-2, with 7 bases identical to TRBD1. The CDR3 sequence is 16 residues long. The J segment lost 4 bases and the V segment lost 0 bases, leaving 8 bases of the junction unmatched. Germline CDR1 MNHEY, CDR2 SVGAGI. This chain's CDR3 is CASSYSRTGGSYGYTF. The CDR3 nucleotides read TGTGCCAGCAGTTACTCCAGGACAGGCGGCTCCTATGGCTACACCTTC.

This chain joins TRBV14 and TRBJ1-4; 7 positions match TRBD1. CDR3 length: 15 residues. Germline values: CDR1 SGHDN, CDR2 FVKESK. V lost 4 bases and J lost 4; bases outside the gene matches: 6. Here the CDR3 reads CASSRNRGYNEKLFF. For the CDR3, the DNA is TGTGCCAGCAGCCGGAACAGGGGATATAATGAAAAACTGTTTTTT.

The chain recombines TRBV20-1 with TRBJ2-5; no clear D gene. This CDR3 has 12 residues. Germline V lookup: CDR1 DFQATT, CDR2 SNEGSKA (reference sequence). V lost 3 bases to trimming and J lost 3 bases, with 8 bases between them. The CDR3: CSASMAEETQYF. The CDR3 DNA is TGCAGTGCTAGTATGGCAGAAGAGACCCAGTACTTC.

This chain joins TRBV30 and TRBJ2-7, with 8 nucleotides matching TRBD2. This CDR3 comprises 13 residues. Germline CDR1 is GTSNPN and CDR2 is SVGIG (reference sequence). Trimming took 2 bases from V and 3 from J; bases not matched to a gene: 3. The CDR3 bases are TGTGCCTGGAGTCGGGGACTAGTCTACGAGCAGTACTTC. It is translated as CAWSRGLVYEQYF.

This chain joins TRBV21-1 and TRBJ2-3; TRBD1 is taken as the D call from the table, unchecked against the DNA. TRBV21-1 counts as a pseudogene. The CDR3 covers 12 residues. CDR3 in amino acids: CAGRRTPDTQYF. DNA of the CDR3: TGTGCCGGTCGACGGACACCAGATACGCAGTATTTT.

The chain joins TRBV7-9 to TRBJ2-7, with D possibly matching TRBD1 (6 bases). The CDR3 has 14 residues. The V end was cut by 5 bases, the J end by 3 bases, with 14 bases between. Germline CDR1 SEHNR, CDR2 FQNEAQ (reference sequence). CDR3 coding DNA: TGTGCCAGCAGCCGAGCATCGACAGGCTACGAGCAGTACTTC. Translation gives CASSRASTGYEQYF.

This clone was counted only a few times. V is TRBV5-6 and J is TRBJ1-6; D possibly corresponds to TRBD1 (5 bases). The CDR3 covers 14 residues. Trimming cost V 3 bases and J 7 bases, with 11 bases left between them. Germline assignment: CDR1 SGHDT and CDR2 YYEEEE. CDR3 amino acids: CASSSRQSNSPLHF. CDR3 coding DNA: TGTGCCAGCAGCTCTCGACAGTCGAATTCACCCCTCCACTTT.

The chain links TRBV27 to TRBJ2-1; a weak D match, TRBD2 (6 bases). The CDR3 is 15 amino acids. Germline V gene lookup returns CDR1 MNHEY and CDR2 SMNVEV (reference sequence). V was pared by 2 bases and J by 3 bases, with 11 bases between. The CDR3 coding sequence is TGTGCCAGCAGTTTAGGGAGGCCCGGCTACAATGAGCAGTTCTTC. Its translation: CASSLGRPGYNEQFF.

The chain is built from TRBV11-3 and TRBJ2-1; 7 nucleotides line up with TRBD2. In germline, CDR1 is SGHNT, CDR2 YENEEA. V was clipped by 4 bases and J by 6 bases; unmatched bases: 9. The CDR3 contains 15 residues. The chain's CDR3 is CASSSSLATGNEQFF. Written as DNA, the CDR3 is TGTGCCAGCAGCTCCTCACTAGCGACGGGCAATGAGCAGTTCTTC. The entire variable domain, with the rest obtained from reference TRBV11-3 and TRBJ2-1, is as follows: EAGVVQSPRYKIIEKKQPVAFWCNPISGHNTLYWYLQNLGQGPELLIRYENEEAVDDSQLPKDRFSAERLKGVDSTLKIQPAELGDSAVYLCASSSSLATGNEQFFGPGTRLTVL.

J is TRBJ2-2 and V is TRBV12-3 or TRBV12-4; D is ambiguous. The V and J ends lost 3 bases and 5 bases respectively, with 4 bases between them. This CDR3 region has 12 residues. The CDR3 DNA sequence: TGTGCCAGCAGTTTCCAAACCGGGGAGCTGTTTTTT. Its protein product is CASSFQTGELFF.

On this clone itself: This specimen includes other DNA sequences encoding the same CDR3. This rearrangement joins TRBV28 to TRBJ1-4, with 8 bases matching TRBD1. Germline V gene data show CDR1 as MDHEN and CDR2 as SYDVKM. The CDR3 has 13 amino acids. V gave up 6 bases and J gave up 8 bases; unmatched junction bases: 5. The chain's CDR3 is CASRLQGGEKLFF. The CDR3 nucleotides are TGTGCCAGCAGATTACAGGGGGGCGAAAAACTGTTTTTT.

The V and J genes are TRBV18 and TRBJ2-6; no reliable D call. This CDR3 region has 15 residues. With 3 bases removed from V and 0 bases from J, the gap between germline ends came to 6 bases. Per germline, CDR1 KGHSH and CDR2 LQKENI. The CDR3 region has the DNA TGTGCCAGCTCACCCCAGGACTCTGGGGCCAACGTCCTGACTTTC. Protein product: CASSPQDSGANVLTF.

This clone was seen a single time. The J gene is TRBJ2-2, the V gene TRBV2; TRBD2 aligns across 10 bases. Germline CDR1 and CDR2: SNHLY and FYNNEI. The CDR3 has 15 residues. J lost 1 base, V lost 8 bases, and 4 bases had no gene match. The CDR3 DNA reads as TGTGCCAGCGGTGGGACTAGCGTGAACACCGGGGAGCTGTTTTTT. Translation: CASGGTSVNTGELFF.

The chain uses TRBV7-9 and TRBJ2-1, with unresolved D. This CDR3 comprises 15 residues. Germline-derived CDR1 and CDR2 are SEHNR and FQNEAQ (reference sequence). Trimming took off 8 bases at V and 4 bases at J, with 18 bases between the two ends. This CDR3 reads CASPPPQSRYNEQFF. DNA for the CDR3: TGTGCCAGCCCTCCCCCCCAAAGCCGATACAATGAGCAGTTCTTC.

The chain is built from TRBV13 and TRBJ1-1; D call uncertain. The CDR3 totals 12 residues. Germline CDR1 and CDR2: PRHDT and FYEKMQ (reference sequence). Trimming removed 8 bases from V and 0 bases from J, with 7 bases in between. The CDR3 DNA reads as TGTGCCAGCGGGAGGGTGAACACTGAAGCTTTCTTT. It encodes CASGRVNTEAFF.

J is TRBJ1-2 and V is TRBV6-2 or TRBV6-3; possibly TRBD1 for D (6 bases). Germline CDR1 reads MNHEY; CDR2 reads SVGEGT. The CDR3 spans 14 residues. The germline V and J ends were trimmed by 5 bases and 4 bases, with 14 bases remaining between them. Here the CDR3 reads CASSRRQAIYGYTF. The CDR3 DNA follows: TGTGCCAGCAGTCGCCGACAGGCGATCTATGGCTACACCTTC.

The CDR3 bases are TGTGCCAGCAGCTTGATGACTAGCTCCTACAATGAGCAGTTCTTC. Protein: CASSLMTSSYNEQFF. V is TRBV11-2 and J is TRBJ2-1; a weak D match, TRBD2 (6 bases). Germline V gene sequence: CDR1 SGHAT, CDR2 FQNNGV. V was pared by 3 bases and J by 0 bases, with 9 bases between. The CDR3 loop spans 15 amino acids.

V and J are TRBV27 and TRBJ1-2; D is ambiguous. Trimming took off 1 base at V and 5 bases at J, with 17 bases between the two ends. The V gene's germline CDR1 is MNHEY and CDR2 SMNVEV (reference sequence). This CDR3 contains 16 residues. CDR3: CASSLYSSGMGYGYTF. CDR3 in DNA: TGTGCCAGCAGTTTATATAGTAGCGGAATGGGATATGGCTACACCTTC.

The chain couples TRBV5-6 to TRBJ1-2; TRBD1 is a possible D gene (5 bases). The CDR3 spans 16 residues. CDR1 is SGHDT and CDR2 is YYEEEE in the germline V gene. V was shortened by 1 base and J by 8 bases, with 21 bases between the two germline ends. The CDR3 is CASSLISRGGLSGYTF. The CDR3 DNA reads as TGTGCCAGCAGCTTGATCTCAAGGGGCGGTTTGAGCGGCTACACCTTC.

The chain couples TRBV19 to TRBJ2-2; 11 bases are shared with TRBD1. Germline CDR1 reads LNHDA; CDR2 reads SQIVND (reference sequence). V lost 8 bases and J lost 7; bases outside the gene matches: 9. This CDR3 has 15 amino acids. This CDR3 is CASRHGQGAVGELFF. Written as DNA, the CDR3 is TGTGCCAGTCGCCACGGACAGGGGGCTGTCGGGGAGCTGTTTTTT.

This chain links TRBV19 with TRBJ2-3; 7 nucleotides agree with TRBD2. The CDR3 is 15 residues long. Germline trimming cut 3 bases from V and 0 bases from J; bases unmatched to any gene: 3. Germline V gene data show CDR1 as LNHDA and CDR2 as SQIVND (reference sequence). The CDR3 DNA sequence: TGTGCCAGTAGTATGAGCGGGACTAGCACAGATACGCAGTATTTT. Protein product: CASSMSGTSTDTQYF.

This clone came up a few times. J is TRBJ2-7 and V is TRBV6-5; TRBD1 might be the D (6 bases). This CDR3 spans 15 amino acids. The germline V gene has CDR1 MNHEY and CDR2 SVGAGI. With 6 bases removed from V and 3 bases from J, the gap between germline ends came to 18 bases. The CDR3 reads CASRSYRVGLYEQYF. CDR3 DNA sequence: TGTGCCAGCAGATCGTACAGGGTAGGGCTCTACGAGCAGTACTTC.

The rearrangement joins TRBV24-1 to TRBJ2-2; 9 bases align to TRBD1. The trim removed 3 bases at V and 4 bases at J, leaving 17 bases unmatched. CDR1 is KGHDR and CDR2 is SFDVKD in the germline V gene. The CDR3 consists of 20 residues. The CDR3 here is CATSDQKSPPGQGITGELFF. CDR3 DNA: TGTGCCACCAGTGATCAGAAGTCGCCTCCGGGACAGGGTATCACCGGGGAGCTGTTTTTT.

J is TRBJ2-5 and V is TRBV5-6; TRBD2 agrees at 7 bases. Trimming removed 2 bases from V and 4 bases from J; junction bases left unmatched: 5. The V gene's germline CDR1 is SGHDT and CDR2 YYEEEE. The CDR3 loop spans 14 amino acids. CDR3 bases: TGTGCCAGCAGCTTTTGGGCTAGCGGAGAGACCCAGTACTTC. Protein: CASSFWASGETQYF.

This clone was recorded only once. The chain links TRBV5-1 to TRBJ1-2; 7 nucleotides line up with TRBD1. CDR3 length: 12 amino acids. The ends lost 7 bases at V and 2 bases at J; junction bases unmatched: 2. Germline values: CDR1 SGHRS, CDR2 YFSETQ. The CDR3 reads CASGTENYGYTF. CDR3 bases: TGCGCCAGCGGGACAGAAAACTATGGCTACACCTTC.

This chain links TRBV5-1 with TRBJ1-2, with 9 bases matching TRBD1. Trimming removed 3 bases from V and 2 bases from J; junction bases left unmatched: 8. The V gene's germline CDR1 is SGHRS and CDR2 YFSETQ. This CDR3 is built from 16 residues. The CDR3 is CASSSNPGQGNYGYTF. The CDR3, as DNA: TGCGCCAGCAGCTCAAATCCGGGACAGGGAAACTATGGCTACACCTTC.